The rows below give T cell receptor beta chains drawn from one sample of a study of T cell repertoires in cytomegalovirus infection. These receptors' targets are unknown. TCRdb redid the calling of the reads with MiXCR, one entry per CDR3 protein. In the table there are a few hundred thousand distinct CDR3 sequences, around 40% of which are singletons. The source material was cultured PBMCs, sampled from culture after CMV antigen stimulation. The receptors were sampled from a human donor in good health (CMV status not recorded). Some clones in this sample may be carry-over from other donors' samples. Both conserved end residues are part of each CDR3. The order of the fields is J gene, clone size, D gene, V gene, CDR3 protein, CDR3 DNA. The D gene is left open where the match is weak. Rows may omit the clone size; those that give it use once, few, many or a size class.

j_gene: TRBJ1-1
abundance: -
d_gene: TRBD1
v_gene: TRBV20-1
CDR3aa: CSARLGDRNTEAFF
CDR3nt: TGCAGTGCTAGGTTAGGGGACAGGAACACTGAAGCTTTCTTT

j_gene: TRBJ2-3
abundance: many
d_gene: TRBD2
v_gene: TRBV7-2
CDR3aa: CASSLSGGAGTDTQYF
CDR3nt: TGTGCCAGCAGCTTAAGCGGGGGGGCGGGGACAGATACGCAGTATTTT

j_gene: TRBJ2-1
abundance: few
d_gene: -
v_gene: TRBV28
CDR3aa: CASSPLIYGQSEQFF
CDR3nt: TGTGCCAGCAGTCCGCTAATTTACGGACAGTCTGAGCAGTTCTTC

j_gene: TRBJ2-7
abundance: -
d_gene: -
v_gene: TRBV10-3
CDR3aa: CAIGSGEAYEQYF
CDR3nt: TGTGCCATCGGTTCCGGGGAGGCCTACGAGCAGTACTTC

j_gene: TRBJ2-7
abundance: -
d_gene: TRBD2
v_gene: TRBV7-8
CDR3aa: CASSISPGTSGVREQYF
CDR3nt: TGTGCCAGCAGCATCTCCCCGGGGACTAGCGGGGTGCGGGAGCAGTACTTC

j_gene: TRBJ2-1
abundance: -
d_gene: -
v_gene: TRBV12-3/TRBV12-4
CDR3aa: CASSFVRYYNEQFF
CDR3nt: TGTGCCAGCAGTTTTGTGCGGTACTACAATGAGCAGTTCTTC

j_gene: TRBJ2-7
abundance: -
d_gene: -
v_gene: TRBV4-3
CDR3aa: CASSQDYRVTFREQYF
CDR3nt: TGCGCCAGCAGCCAAGATTACAGGGTTACTTTTCGGGAGCAGTACTTC

j_gene: TRBJ1-1
abundance: few
d_gene: -
v_gene: TRBV7-8
CDR3aa: CASSSGFGGNMNTEAFF
CDR3nt: TGTGCCAGCAGCTCGGGGTTCGGGGGCAACATGAACACTGAAGCTTTCTTT

j_gene: TRBJ1-5
abundance: many
d_gene: -
v_gene: TRBV7-2
CDR3aa: CASSSRDLGNQPQHF
CDR3nt: TGTGCCAGCAGTTCTCGAGATTTGGGGAATCAGCCCCAGCATTTT

j_gene: TRBJ2-7
abundance: -
d_gene: -
v_gene: TRBV7-2
CDR3aa: CASSLRGGNEQYF
CDR3nt: TGTGCCAGCAGCTTAAGGGGGGGAAACGAGCAGTACTTC

j_gene: TRBJ1-3
abundance: few
d_gene: -
v_gene: TRBV27
CDR3aa: CASSFHSGPGNTIYF
CDR3nt: TGTGCCAGCAGTTTCCACTCAGGGCCAGGAAACACCATATATTTT

j_gene: TRBJ2-3
abundance: -
d_gene: -
v_gene: TRBV7-6
CDR3aa: CASSPTTGTHLTDTQYF
CDR3nt: TGTGCCAGCAGCCCGACCACCGGGACTCACCTCACAGATACGCAGTATTTT

j_gene: TRBJ2-5
abundance: -
d_gene: -
v_gene: TRBV28
CDR3aa: CASRGGAGETQYF
CDR3nt: TGTGCCAGCAGAGGGGGGGCCGGAGAGACCCAGTACTTC

j_gene: TRBJ1-3
abundance: -
d_gene: -
v_gene: TRBV7-2
CDR3aa: CASSLTFGSGNTIYF
CDR3nt: TGTGCCAGCAGCTTGACCTTCGGCTCTGGAAACACCATATATTTT

j_gene: TRBJ2-7
abundance: -
d_gene: -
v_gene: TRBV7-2
CDR3aa: CASSSRDSQASEQYF
CDR3nt: TGTGCCAGCAGCTCCCGGGACTCCCAGGCATCCGAGCAGTACTTC

j_gene: TRBJ2-2
abundance: few
d_gene: TRBD2
v_gene: TRBV12-3/TRBV12-4
CDR3aa: CASSGGGTSTIWGELFF
CDR3nt: TGTGCCAGCAGTGGGGGGGGGACTAGTACAATTTGGGGGGAGCTGTTTTTT

j_gene: TRBJ2-3
abundance: few
d_gene: -
v_gene: TRBV5-1
CDR3aa: CASSLEGITSTDTQYF
CDR3nt: TGCGCCAGCAGCTTGGAGGGTATAACAAGCACAGATACGCAGTATTTT

j_gene: TRBJ1-5
abundance: -
d_gene: TRBD1
v_gene: TRBV18
CDR3aa: CASSPGDSPIYSNQPQHF
CDR3nt: TGTGCCAGCTCACCGGGGGACAGCCCAATTTATAGCAATCAGCCCCAGCATTTT

j_gene: TRBJ2-1
abundance: -
d_gene: -
v_gene: TRBV7-2
CDR3aa: CASTSWGEQFF
CDR3nt: TGTGCCAGCACCTCGTGGGGCGAGCAGTTCTTC

j_gene: TRBJ2-5
abundance: -
d_gene: -
v_gene: TRBV12-3/TRBV12-4
CDR3aa: CASSPWGRETQYF
CDR3nt: TGTGCCAGCAGCCCCTGGGGGAGGGAGACCCAGTACTTC

j_gene: TRBJ2-2
abundance: -
d_gene: -
v_gene: TRBV11-2
CDR3aa: CASSPRWGTDTGELFF
CDR3nt: TGTGCCAGCAGCCCGCGCTGGGGCACCGACACCGGGGAGCTGTTTTTT

j_gene: TRBJ2-7
abundance: few
d_gene: TRBD2
v_gene: TRBV7-9
CDR3aa: CASSPGGEAEQYF
CDR3nt: TGTGCCAGCAGCCCTGGGGGGGAGGCCGAGCAGTACTTC

j_gene: TRBJ2-1
abundance: -
d_gene: TRBD2
v_gene: TRBV2
CDR3aa: CASSEKLAGGPSLNEQFF
CDR3nt: TGTGCCAGCAGCGAAAAACTAGCGGGGGGGCCAAGTCTCAATGAGCAGTTCTTC

j_gene: TRBJ2-3
abundance: few
d_gene: TRBD1
v_gene: TRBV10-3
CDR3aa: CAISDTGASDTQYF
CDR3nt: TGTGCCATCAGTGACACAGGGGCATCAGATACGCAGTATTTT

j_gene: TRBJ2-7
abundance: -
d_gene: -
v_gene: TRBV7-2
CDR3aa: CASSPTLTGNEQYF
CDR3nt: TGTGCCAGCAGCCCTACCCTGACAGGTAACGAGCAGTACTTC

j_gene: TRBJ1-2
abundance: -
d_gene: -
v_gene: TRBV20-1
CDR3aa: CSAEGGEVYGYTF
CDR3nt: TGCAGTGCCGAAGGGGGGGAGGTTTATGGCTACACCTTC

j_gene: TRBJ2-5
abundance: -
d_gene: TRBD2
v_gene: TRBV30
CDR3aa: CAWSATSGRAWVLETQYF
CDR3nt: TGTGCCTGGAGTGCAACTAGCGGGAGGGCCTGGGTGCTGGAGACCCAGTACTTC

j_gene: TRBJ2-7
abundance: -
d_gene: -
v_gene: TRBV7-2
CDR3aa: CASSLYQEQYF
CDR3nt: TGTGCCAGCAGCTTATACCAGGAGCAGTACTTC

j_gene: TRBJ1-2
abundance: -
d_gene: -
v_gene: TRBV28
CDR3aa: CASSPHRLVGYTF
CDR3nt: TGTGCCAGCAGTCCACACAGGCTGGTTGGCTACACCTTC

j_gene: TRBJ2-5
abundance: few
d_gene: -
v_gene: TRBV7-9
CDR3aa: CASSLAAASETQYF
CDR3nt: TGTGCCAGCAGCTTAGCTGCAGCGTCGGAGACCCAGTACTTC

j_gene: TRBJ2-3
abundance: few
d_gene: TRBD2
v_gene: TRBV7-2
CDR3aa: CASSELAGLDTQYF
CDR3nt: TGTGCCAGCAGCGAACTAGCGGGGTTAGATACGCAGTATTTT

j_gene: TRBJ1-5
abundance: few
d_gene: -
v_gene: TRBV28
CDR3aa: CASKGTGRYSNQPQHF
CDR3nt: TGTGCCAGCAAGGGAACAGGGAGATATAGCAATCAGCCCCAGCATTTT

j_gene: TRBJ2-3
abundance: -
d_gene: -
v_gene: TRBV6-5
CDR3aa: CASSPKFRAPTDTQYF
CDR3nt: TGTGCCAGCAGTCCTAAATTCCGGGCCCCCACAGATACGCAGTATTTT

j_gene: TRBJ2-7
abundance: -
d_gene: -
v_gene: TRBV20-1
CDR3aa: CSARDSGEEQYF
CDR3nt: TGCAGTGCTAGAGACTCGGGGGAAGAGCAGTACTTC

j_gene: TRBJ1-5
abundance: -
d_gene: -
v_gene: TRBV12-3/TRBV12-4
CDR3aa: CASSFSAQEPQHF
CDR3nt: TGTGCCAGCAGTTTTTCCGCGCAGGAGCCCCAGCATTTT

j_gene: TRBJ2-5
abundance: few
d_gene: TRBD2
v_gene: TRBV7-2
CDR3aa: CASSSGLVKETQYF
CDR3nt: TGTGCCAGCAGCTCCGGACTAGTAAAAGAGACCCAGTACTTC

j_gene: TRBJ1-6
abundance: few
d_gene: TRBD1
v_gene: TRBV4-1
CDR3aa: CASSQRTGGRLESPLHF
CDR3nt: TGCGCCAGCAGCCAGAGGACAGGGGGCAGATTGGAATCACCCCTCCACTTT